These 27 T cell receptor beta chains were all obtained from the same sample, sequenced in a study of shared clonotypes between healthy human individuals. Measured with immunoSEQ multiplex PCR; TCRdb has only the in-frame clones, and not every one. The top ten hold 0.13% of the sample, which has millions of clones, 85% to 95% seen once. Sequencing was done on a sample of naive CD4+ T cells sorted from blood. Noted subset: CD45RA+ positively selected. These receptor sequences come from a man younger than 35 in good health.

The J gene is TRBJ1-1, the V gene TRBV2; D gene ambiguous. V was trimmed by 6 bases and J by 7 bases, leaving 12 bases between them. CDR1 is SNHLY and CDR2 is FYNNEI in the germline V gene. This CDR3 comprises 12 residues. The DNA of the CDR3 is TGTGCCAGCAGAAGGGATTTCGGTGAAGCTTTCTTT. It yields the protein CASRRDFGEAFF.

With respect to this clone: The sample holds other DNA sequences that translate to the same CDR3. In DNA form, the CDR3 reads TGTGCCAGCAGCTTAGTGGGATCCACAGATACGCAGTATTTT. Translated, it gives CASSLVGSTDTQYF. The chain joins TRBV7-2 to TRBJ2-3, with D unclear. The germline CDR1 and CDR2 sequences are SGHTA and FQGNSA. V lost 1 base to trimming and J lost 2 bases, with 7 bases between them. There are 14 residues in the CDR3.

The V and J genes are TRBV9 and TRBJ1-3; no reliable D call. Germline V gene sequence: CDR1 SGDLS, CDR2 YYNGEE. Trimming took 2 bases from V and 2 from J, leaving 11 bases between them. The CDR3 has 15 amino acids. Written as DNA, the CDR3 is TGTGCCAGCAGCGTGAAGGCAACCCCTGGAAACACCATATATTTT. Translating gives CASSVKATPGNTIYF.

V is TRBV19 and J is TRBJ2-7; TRBD2 matches 12 bases. The CDR3 totals 15 residues. The germline V gene encodes CDR1 LNHDA and CDR2 SQIVND (reference sequence). J was trimmed by 3 bases and V by 7 bases; bases with no gene match: 7. The CDR3 sequence is CASTPGLAGNYEQYF. CDR3 DNA: TGTGCCAGTACCCCGGGACTAGCGGGCAACTACGAGCAGTACTTC.

The genes are TRBV30 and TRBJ1-3, with D possibly TRBD1 on 6 matching bases. The CDR3 spans 15 residues. V was shortened by 1 base and J by 1 base, with 11 bases between the two germline ends. From germline, CDR1 is GTSNPN and CDR2 SVGIG (reference sequence). DNA of the CDR3: TGTGCCTGGAGTGCCACAGGGTTGTCTGGAAACACCATATATTTT. As protein: CAWSATGLSGNTIYF. The full variable domain, with the rest looked up from reference TRBV30 and TRBJ1-3, is SQTIHQWPATLVQPVGSPLSLECTVEGTSNPNLYWYRQAAGRGLQLLFYSVGIGQISSEVPQNLSASRPQDRQFILSSKKLLLSDSGFYLCAWSATGLSGNTIYFGEGSWLTVV.

The chain links TRBV28 to TRBJ2-2; D is possibly TRBD1 or TRBD2 (5 bases each). Germline CDR1 reads MDHEN; CDR2 reads SYDVKM. The CDR3 extends over 17 amino acids. The V end was cut by 3 bases, the J end by 5 bases, with 19 bases between. The CDR3 sequence is CASSFVRGVVGTGELFF. The CDR3 nucleotides read TGTGCCAGCAGTTTCGTGAGAGGGGTAGTAGGAACCGGGGAGCTGTTTTTT.

This clone was detected only once. The same CDR3 arises from other DNA sequences in this sample as well. The CDR3 sequence: CASSELYEQYF. DNA of the CDR3: TGTGCCAGCAGTGAGTTATACGAGCAGTACTTC. The chain employs TRBV6-1 and TRBJ2-7, with D hard to call. CDR1 and CDR2 (germline): MNHNS, SASEGT. Trimming stripped 3 bases from V and 4 bases from J, with 4 bases between. This CDR3 has 11 amino acids.

The CDR3 loop reads CASSYRQGTRKQYF. CDR3 nucleotide sequence: TGTGCCAGCAGTTACCGACAGGGCACTCGTAAACAGTACTTC. V gene TRBV6-5 combines with J gene TRBJ2-7; 7 bases agree with TRBD1. Trimming cost V 2 bases and J 10 bases; bases outside gene matches: 11. CDR3 length equals 14 residues. Germline V gene data show CDR1 as MNHEY and CDR2 as SVGAGI.

This sequence joins TRBV9 and TRBJ2-3; 11 bases are a match to TRBD2. V trimming: 0 bases; J trimming: 5 bases; junction bases outside the gene matches: 11. This CDR3 is 18 amino acids long. The germline V gene has CDR1 SGDLS and CDR2 YYNGEE. Here the CDR3 DNA reads TGTGCCAGCAGCGTAGCTACCGTAGGGCTAGCGGGGGGAGATACGCAGTATTTT. Its translation is CASSVATVGLAGGDTQYF.

The chain employs TRBV6-5 and TRBJ2-1, with TRBD2 identical over 11 bases. CDR3 length: 15 amino acids. Germline values: CDR1 MNHEY, CDR2 SVGAGI. V lost 6 bases to trimming and J lost 6 bases; unmatched junction nucleotides: 7. The CDR3 DNA follows: TGTGCCAGCAGCCCGGGACTAGCGGCCCTCAATGAGCAGTTCTTC. Amino acid sequence: CASSPGLAALNEQFF.

This chain connects TRBV18 to TRBJ1-2; TRBD1 matches at 9 bases. The CDR3 runs 15 residues. Trimming at V came to 3 bases and at J to 4 bases, leaving 6 bases not matched to a gene. Germline CDR1 KGHSH, CDR2 LQKENI. In DNA, the CDR3 is TGTGCCAGCTCACCGGGACAGGGTATGGTCTATGGCTACACCTTC. Its protein product is CASSPGQGMVYGYTF.

This chain links TRBV5-4 with TRBJ2-5; 9 bases align to TRBD1. Germline V lookup: CDR1 SGHNT, CDR2 YYREEE (reference sequence). V dropped 4 bases and J dropped 5; count of bases not matched to a gene: 9. The CDR3 sequence is 15 residues long. The CDR3, as DNA: TGTGCCAGCAGCGTCCGGGACAGGGTAAGGGAGACCCAGTACTTC. This translates into CASSVRDRVRETQYF.

Details on this clone: The identical CDR3 is also encoded by other nucleotide sequences in the sample. The V and J genes are TRBV29-1 and TRBJ2-3, with D uncertain. From germline, CDR1 is SQVTM and CDR2 ANQGSEA. V lost 4 bases to trimming and J lost 0 bases, with 5 bases between them. The CDR3 is 12 residues long. CDR3: CSVVVSTDTQYF. The CDR3 DNA follows: TGCAGCGTTGTTGTTAGCACAGATACGCAGTATTTT.

The chain employs TRBV11-2 and TRBJ1-1; D gene ambiguous. Trimming removed 5 bases at V and 3 bases at J, with 16 bases between. CDR3 length: 15 residues. CDR1 and CDR2 (germline): SGHAT, FQNNGV. The CDR3 here is CASSRMWVRDTEAFF. The CDR3 DNA is TGTGCCAGCAGCCGTATGTGGGTCCGCGACACTGAAGCTTTCTTT.

J is TRBJ2-2 and V is TRBV7-6; D might be TRBD2 (6 bases). CDR1 is SGHVS, CDR2 FNYEAQ, per germline. Trimming took off 0 bases at V and 5 bases at J, with 10 bases between the two ends. This CDR3 is built from 15 residues. The CDR3 is CASSLALGRTGELFF. DNA of the CDR3: TGTGCCAGCAGCTTAGCCCTAGGGAGGACCGGGGAGCTGTTTTTT.

J is TRBJ1-5 and V is TRBV28, with 7 nucleotides matching TRBD1. V was clipped by 5 bases and J by 3 bases; unmatched bases: 4. The CDR3 consists of 14 residues. The germline CDR1 and CDR2 sequences are MDHEN and SYDVKM. CDR3 in DNA: TGTGCCAGCAGTCCGGGACAGACCAATCAGCCCCAGCATTTT. It encodes CASSPGQTNQPQHF.

The V gene is TRBV30, the J gene TRBJ1-5; possible D gene TRBD1, 6 bases. Trimming stripped 1 base from V and 5 bases from J, with 9 bases between. This CDR3 region has 13 residues. Germline CDR1 and CDR2: GTSNPN and SVGIG (reference sequence). CDR3 DNA: TGTGCCTGGAGTGACAGGGAGCATCAGCCCCAGCATTTT. As protein: CAWSDREHQPQHF.

V usage is TRBV29-1 and J usage is TRBJ1-5; weak D call: TRBD1 (6 bases). This CDR3 spans 12 amino acids. With 7 bases removed from V and 1 base from J, the gap between germline ends came to 8 bases. Germline V gives CDR1 SQVTM, CDR2 ANQGSEA. The CDR3 region is CSAGASNQPQHF. In nucleotides, the CDR3 is TGCAGCGCGGGGGCGAGCAATCAGCCCCAGCATTTT. The variable domain in full, completed from reference TRBV29-1 and TRBJ1-5, reads SAVISQKPSRDICQRGTSLTIQCQVDSQVTMMFWYRQQPGQSLTLIATANQGSEATYESGFVIDKFPISRPNLTFSTLTVSNMSPEDSSIYLCSAGASNQPQHFGDGTRLSIL.

On this clone itself: In the same sample, other DNA sequences code for this CDR3. The chain links TRBV18 to TRBJ2-7, with D perhaps TRBD1 or TRBD2 (5 bases each). Looked up from germline, CDR1 is KGHSH and CDR2 is LQKENI. Trimming pared 5 bases from V and 1 base from J, leaving 12 bases between. The CDR3 sequence is 14 residues long. CDR3 bases: TGTGCCAGCTCAACGGGACGCCGATCCTACGAGCAGTACTTC. This encodes CASSTGRRSYEQYF.

This rearrangement joins TRBV27 to TRBJ2-5; TRBD2 might be the D (5 bases). This CDR3 spans 15 amino acids. Germline V gives CDR1 MNHEY, CDR2 SMNVEV (reference sequence). The V end was cut by 0 bases, the J end by 5 bases, with 13 bases between. CDR3 nucleotide sequence: TGTGCCAGCAGTTTATCCTTGGGAGCAACCGAGACCCAGTACTTC. Protein sequence: CASSLSLGATETQYF.

About this clone itself: At one of its ends the junction is not consistent with the germline gene, which may arise from a read error. Other DNA sequences in this specimen translate into the identical CDR3. V is TRBV30 and J is TRBJ2-2, with 7 bases that match TRBD2. This CDR3 is built from 15 residues. Germline assignment: CDR1 GTSNPN and CDR2 SVGIG (reference sequence). CDR3 nucleotides: TGTGCCTGGAGGGGGTGGACTAGAGACACTGGGGAGCTGTTTTTT. As protein: CAWRGWTRDTGELFF.

The chain couples TRBV28 to TRBJ1-1; D possibly corresponds to TRBD1 (6 bases). Germline CDR1 reads MDHEN; CDR2 reads SYDVKM. Trimming took off 2 bases at V and 1 base at J, with 8 bases between the two ends. The CDR3 is made up of 14 amino acids. The CDR3 is CASSLRGTNTEAFF. DNA for the CDR3: TGTGCCAGCAGTTTAAGGGGGACGAACACTGAAGCTTTCTTT. The variable domain in full, completed from reference TRBV28 and TRBJ1-1, reads DVKVTQSSRYLVKRTGEKVFLECVQDMDHENMFWYRQDPGLGLRLIYFSYDVKMKEKGDIPEGYSVSREKKERFSLILESASTNQTSMYLCASSLRGTNTEAFFGQGTRLTVV.

The rearrangement joins TRBV6-1 to TRBJ2-1, with 10 bases identical to TRBD2. CDR1 and CDR2 (germline): MNHNS, SASEGT. The CDR3 covers 15 residues. Germline trimming cut 1 base from V and 5 bases from J; bases unmatched to any gene: 2. CDR3 coding DNA: TGTGCCAGCAGTGAAGGGCTAGCGGGGGACAATGAGCAGTTCTTC. The encoded protein is CASSEGLAGDNEQFF.

J is TRBJ1-2 and V is TRBV10-1; D remains ambiguous. Trimming shortened V by 2 bases and J by 4 bases, and 8 bases separated the two germline ends. The V gene's germline CDR1 is WNHNN and CDR2 SYGVQD (reference sequence). The CDR3 sequence is 13 residues long. The CDR3 region has the DNA TGCGCCAGCAGTGAGGGATCAGGCTATGGCTACACCTTC. Amino acid sequence: CASSEGSGYGYTF.

The chain joins TRBV27 to TRBJ1-2; 9 nucleotides match TRBD1. CDR1 and CDR2 (germline): MNHEY, SMNVEV (reference sequence). The CDR3 covers 14 residues. J was trimmed by 7 bases and V by 0 bases; bases with no gene match: 3. The CDR3 here is CASSLSGTGFGYTF. The CDR3 DNA is TGTGCCAGCAGTTTATCGGGGACAGGGTTTGGCTACACCTTC.

This clone was recorded only once. The CDR3 DNA follows: TGCGCCAGCAGCCAAGTGGGACAGGTGAACACCGGGGAGCTGTTTTTT. Its protein product is CASSQVGQVNTGELFF. The chain carries TRBV4-1 and TRBJ2-2, with TRBD1 identical over 8 bases. Per germline, CDR1 MGHRA and CDR2 YSYEKL. V shed 1 base, J shed 1 base, and the junction held 2 bases outside the gene matches. This CDR3 comprises 16 residues.

This chain joins TRBV28 and TRBJ2-7, with D tentatively TRBD2 (5 bases). CDR1 is MDHEN, CDR2 SYDVKM, per germline. The CDR3 is 14 residues long. V gave up 9 bases and J gave up 3 bases, with 18 bases separating them. The CDR3 region is CASKGSGLRYEQYF. In DNA, the CDR3 is TGTGCCAGTAAAGGAAGCGGACTGCGCTACGAGCAGTACTTC.